The rows below give T cell receptor beta chains drawn from one sample of a study of cytomegalovirus exposure and HLA in healthy donors. TCRdb keeps only in-frame clones here, not all; method: immunoSEQ multiplex PCR. This repertoire shows some 180,000 clones, 75% found once; its top ten account for 2.9%. The source material was PBMCs. These receptors were collected from a male donor in good health and CMV-seronegative. CDR3s include the opening cysteine and the closing phenylalanine or tryptophan. The D gene is left open where the match is weak. The size of a clone is reported for some rows only, either as once, few or many, or as a class for expanded clones.

D gene,J gene,clone size,V gene,CDR3 protein,CDR3 DNA
TRBD1,TRBJ1-2,-,TRBV27,CASSGQADGYTF,TGTGCCAGCAGTGGACAGGCGGATGGCTACACCTTC
-,TRBJ2-7,-,TRBV27,CASSLSGGQGKPEYF,TGTGCCAGCAGTTTATCAGGAGGGCAGGGAAAGCCGGAGTACTTC
-,TRBJ2-1,-,TRBV27,CASSSLSSLASSYNEQFF,TGTGCCAGCAGTTCACTATCATCACTAGCCAGCTCCTACAATGAGCAGTTCTTC
TRBD2,TRBJ2-1,-,TRBV6-1,CASGSGVGYNEQFF,TGTGCCAGCGGTAGCGGGGTGGGGTACAATGAGCAGTTCTTC
TRBD1,TRBJ1-1,-,TRBV4-1,CASSHGQGRTEAFF,TGCGCCAGCAGCCATGGACAGGGGCGGACTGAAGCTTTCTTT
TRBD2,TRBJ2-1,-,TRBV4-2,CASSPGLAGKYNEQFF,TGTGCCAGCAGCCCGGGACTAGCGGGTAAATACAATGAGCAGTTCTTC
TRBD2,TRBJ2-1,-,TRBV15,CATSSSGTHSYNEQFF,TGTGCCACCAGCAGTAGCGGGACCCACTCCTACAATGAGCAGTTCTTC
TRBD2,TRBJ2-1,-,TRBV29-1,CSVNSGRNNEQFF,TGCAGCGTTAACAGCGGGAGGAACAATGAGCAGTTCTTC
TRBD2,TRBJ2-7,-,TRBV15,CATSTLPGTSSYEQYF,TGTGCCACCAGCACTCTTCCCGGGACTAGCTCCTACGAGCAGTACTTC
TRBD1,TRBJ2-7,once,TRBV18,CASSLEPGTGFDEQYF,TGTGCCAGCTCGCTGGAACCCGGGACAGGGTTCGACGAGCAGTACTTC
-,TRBJ1-1,-,TRBV6-1,CASSSRGHTEAFF,TGTGCCAGCAGCTCCAGGGGACACACTGAAGCTTTCTTT
-,TRBJ2-1,-,TRBV7-3,CASSLVGLSYNEQFF,TGTGCCAGCAGCTTGGTTGGACTCAGCTACAATGAGCAGTTCTTC
-,TRBJ2-1,few,TRBV9,CASTESVADNEQFF,TGTGCCAGCACAGAGTCGGTAGCGGACAATGAGCAGTTCTTC
-,TRBJ1-2,-,TRBV4-2,CASSQDGGNYGYTF,TGTGCCAGCAGCCAAGATGGAGGGAACTATGGCTACACCTTC
-,TRBJ1-2,-,TRBV4-3,CASSPFRGNYGYTF,TGCGCCAGCAGCCCCTTTCGGGGAAACTATGGCTACACCTTC
TRBD1,TRBJ1-5,few,TRBV9,CASSPRTGYNQPQHF,TGTGCCAGCAGCCCCCGGACAGGTTACAATCAGCCCCAGCATTTT
-,TRBJ2-1,few,TRBV28,CARKGASVYNEQFF,TGTGCCAGAAAAGGAGCTAGCGTTTACAATGAGCAGTTCTTC
-,TRBJ2-3,few,TRBV18,CASSPETFTDTQYF,TGTGCCAGCTCACCGGAGACCTTCACAGATACGCAGTATTTT
-,TRBJ2-1,few,TRBV15,CATSRLADYNEQFF,TGTGCCACCAGCAGACTAGCAGACTACAATGAGCAGTTCTTC
TRBD2,TRBJ2-5,-,TRBV6-1,CASSSGLAGQETQYF,TGTGCCAGCAGCTCGGGACTAGCGGGGCAAGAGACCCAGTACTTC
TRBD1,TRBJ1-5,-,TRBV29-1,CSVVDRGIGQPQHF,TGCAGCGTGGTCGACAGGGGGATCGGTCAGCCCCAGCATTTT
-,TRBJ1-4,-,TRBV28,CASRESGTLEKLFF,TGTGCCAGCAGGGAATCCGGGACACTTGAAAAACTGTTTTTT
TRBD1,TRBJ1-6,-,TRBV27,CASSFTGGSYNSPLHF,TGTGCCAGCAGTTTTACAGGGGGCTCCTATAATTCACCCCTCCACTTT
TRBD1,TRBJ2-7,-,TRBV7-9,CASSSGQGKDEQYF,TGTGCCAGCAGCTCCGGACAGGGAAAGGACGAGCAGTACTTC
TRBD1,TRBJ1-5,-,TRBV7-9,CASSSGDSSSNQPQHF,TGTGCCAGCAGCTCGGGGGACAGTTCTAGCAATCAGCCCCAGCATTTT
TRBD2,TRBJ2-1,-,TRBV29-1,CSVDRTSGVNEQFF,TGCAGCGTTGACAGGACTAGCGGGGTCAATGAGCAGTTCTTC